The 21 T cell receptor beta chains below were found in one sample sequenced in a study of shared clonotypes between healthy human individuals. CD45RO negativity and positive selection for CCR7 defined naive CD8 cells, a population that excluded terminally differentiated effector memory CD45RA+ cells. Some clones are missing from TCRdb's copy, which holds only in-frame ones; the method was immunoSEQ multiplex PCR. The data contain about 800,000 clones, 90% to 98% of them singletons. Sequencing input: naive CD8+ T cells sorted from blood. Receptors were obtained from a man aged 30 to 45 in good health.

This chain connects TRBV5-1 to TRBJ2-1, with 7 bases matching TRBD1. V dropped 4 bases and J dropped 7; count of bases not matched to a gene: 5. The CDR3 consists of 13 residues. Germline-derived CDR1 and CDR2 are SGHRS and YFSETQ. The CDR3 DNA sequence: TGCGCCAGCAGCCTTGACAGGGCAAATGAGCAGTTCTTC. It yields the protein CASSLDRANEQFF.

DNA of the CDR3: TGTGCCAGCAGCCGGGGGGACGCCTCCTACGAGCAGTACTTC. Its protein product is CASSRGDASYEQYF. The chain joins TRBV9 to TRBJ2-7, with 7 bases lining up with TRBD2. This CDR3 is built from 14 residues. Germline V gene lookup returns CDR1 SGDLS and CDR2 YYNGEE. J lost 0 bases, V lost 4 bases, and 4 bases had no gene match.

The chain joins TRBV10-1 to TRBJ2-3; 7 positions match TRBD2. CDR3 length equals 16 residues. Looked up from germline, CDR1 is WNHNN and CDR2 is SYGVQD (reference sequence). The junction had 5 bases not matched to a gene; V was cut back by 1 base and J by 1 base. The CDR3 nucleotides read TGCGCCAGCAGTGAGTTCTCCCGGGAGGGCACAGATACGCAGTATTTT. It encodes CASSEFSREGTDTQYF.

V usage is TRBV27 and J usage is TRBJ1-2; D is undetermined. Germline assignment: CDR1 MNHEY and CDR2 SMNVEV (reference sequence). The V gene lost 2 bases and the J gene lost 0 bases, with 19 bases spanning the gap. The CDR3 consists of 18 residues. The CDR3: CASSLAPRVDSSNYGYTF. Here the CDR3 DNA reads TGTGCCAGCAGTTTAGCGCCAAGGGTAGACTCCTCTAACTATGGCTACACCTTC.

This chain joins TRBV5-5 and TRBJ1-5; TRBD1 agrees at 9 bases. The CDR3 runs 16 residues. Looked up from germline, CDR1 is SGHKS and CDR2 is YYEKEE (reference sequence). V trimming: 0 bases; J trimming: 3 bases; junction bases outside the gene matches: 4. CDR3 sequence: CASSLEGQGYNQPQHF. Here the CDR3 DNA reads TGTGCCAGCAGCTTGGAGGGACAGGGCTACAATCAGCCCCAGCATTTT.

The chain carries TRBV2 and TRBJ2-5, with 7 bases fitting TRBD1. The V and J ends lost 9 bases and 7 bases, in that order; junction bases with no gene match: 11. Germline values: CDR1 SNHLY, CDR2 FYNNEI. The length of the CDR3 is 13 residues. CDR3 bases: TGTGCCAGTCCTCGGGACAGATCGGGGACCCAGTACTTC. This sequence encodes CASPRDRSGTQYF.

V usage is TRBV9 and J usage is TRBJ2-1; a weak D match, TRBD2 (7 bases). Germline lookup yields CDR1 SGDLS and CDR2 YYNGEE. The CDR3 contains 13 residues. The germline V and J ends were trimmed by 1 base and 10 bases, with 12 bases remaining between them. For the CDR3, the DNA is TGTGCCAGCAGCGTATTCGGGGGGCCCGAGCAGTTCTTC. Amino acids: CASSVFGGPEQFF. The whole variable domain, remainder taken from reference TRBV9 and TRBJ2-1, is DSGVTQTPKHLITATGQRVTLRCSPRSGDLSVYWYQQSLDQGLQFLIQYYNGEERAKGNILERFSAQQFPDLHSELNLSSLELGDSALYFCASSVFGGPEQFFGPGTRLTVL.

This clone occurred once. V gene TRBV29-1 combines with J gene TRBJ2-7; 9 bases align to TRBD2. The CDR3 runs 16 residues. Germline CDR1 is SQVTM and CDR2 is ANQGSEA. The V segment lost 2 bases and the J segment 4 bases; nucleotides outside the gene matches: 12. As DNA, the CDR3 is TGCAGCGTTGAATTGGCGGGAGGGTCCCCTGGGTACGAGCAGTACTTC. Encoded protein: CSVELAGGSPGYEQYF.

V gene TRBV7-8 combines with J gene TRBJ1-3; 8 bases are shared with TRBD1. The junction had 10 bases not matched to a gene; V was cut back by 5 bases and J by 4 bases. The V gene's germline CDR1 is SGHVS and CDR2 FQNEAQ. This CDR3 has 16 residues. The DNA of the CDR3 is TGTGCCAGCAGCACCCGGGGACAGGCGGGGGGAAACACCATATATTTT. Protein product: CASSTRGQAGGNTIYF.

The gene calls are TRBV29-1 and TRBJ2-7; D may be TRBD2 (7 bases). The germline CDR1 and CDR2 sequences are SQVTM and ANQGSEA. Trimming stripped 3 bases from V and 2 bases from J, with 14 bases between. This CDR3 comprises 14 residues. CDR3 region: CSVDGGAETYEQYF. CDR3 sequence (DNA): TGCAGCGTTGATGGGGGGGCCGAGACCTACGAGCAGTACTTC.

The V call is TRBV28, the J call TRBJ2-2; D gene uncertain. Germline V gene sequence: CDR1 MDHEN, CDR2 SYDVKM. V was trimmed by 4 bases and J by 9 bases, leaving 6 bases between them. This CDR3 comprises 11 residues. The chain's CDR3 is CASSSPRELFF. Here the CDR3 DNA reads TGTGCCAGCAGTTCGCCACGGGAGCTGTTTTTT.

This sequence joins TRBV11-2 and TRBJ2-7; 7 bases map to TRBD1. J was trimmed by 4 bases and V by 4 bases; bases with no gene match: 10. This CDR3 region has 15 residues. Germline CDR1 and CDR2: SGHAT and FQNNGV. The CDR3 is CASSSIQGLVYEQYF. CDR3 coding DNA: TGTGCCAGCAGCTCAATACAGGGGTTAGTTTACGAGCAGTACTTC.

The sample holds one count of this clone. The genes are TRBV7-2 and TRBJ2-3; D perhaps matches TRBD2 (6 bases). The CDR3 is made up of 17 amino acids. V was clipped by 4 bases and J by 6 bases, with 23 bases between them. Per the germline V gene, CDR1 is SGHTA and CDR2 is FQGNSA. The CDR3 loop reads CASSSPWRAPSGDTQYF. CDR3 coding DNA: TGTGCCAGCAGCTCCCCGTGGAGGGCTCCTTCAGGGGATACGCAGTATTTT.

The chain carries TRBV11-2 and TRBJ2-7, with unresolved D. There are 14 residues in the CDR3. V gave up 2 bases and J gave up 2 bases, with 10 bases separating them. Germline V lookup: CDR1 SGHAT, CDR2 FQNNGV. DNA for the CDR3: TGTGCCAGCAGCTTATGGGCCGCAGCCTACGAGCAGTACTTC. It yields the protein CASSLWAAAYEQYF. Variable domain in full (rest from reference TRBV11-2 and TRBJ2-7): EAGVAQSPRYKIIEKRQSVAFWCNPISGHATLYWYQQILGQGPKLLIQFQNNGVVDDSQLPKDRFSAERLKGVDSTLKIQPAKLEDSAVYLCASSLWAAAYEQYFGPGTRLTVT.

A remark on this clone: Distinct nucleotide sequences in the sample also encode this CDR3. Here the CDR3 DNA reads TGTGCCAGCAGCGTAGATGCGGATACGCAGTATTTT. It specifies CASSVDADTQYF. The V call is TRBV9, the J call TRBJ2-3; no clear D. Germline V gives CDR1 SGDLS, CDR2 YYNGEE. Between the trimmed V and J ends, which lost 0 bases and 6 bases, there was a span of 5 bases. The CDR3 has 12 amino acids.

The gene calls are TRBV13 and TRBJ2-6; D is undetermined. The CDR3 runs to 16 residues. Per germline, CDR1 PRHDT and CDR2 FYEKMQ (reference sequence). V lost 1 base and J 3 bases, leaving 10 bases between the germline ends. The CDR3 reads CASSLVGHSGANVLTF. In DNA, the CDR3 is TGTGCCAGCAGCTTAGTAGGTCATAGTGGGGCCAACGTCCTGACTTTC.

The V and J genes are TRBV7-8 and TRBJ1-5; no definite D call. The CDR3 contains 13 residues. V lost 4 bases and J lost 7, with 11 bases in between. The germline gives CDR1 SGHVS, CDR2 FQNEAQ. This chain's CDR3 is CASSSAPAQPQHF. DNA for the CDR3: TGTGCCAGCAGCTCAGCCCCTGCACAGCCCCAGCATTTT.

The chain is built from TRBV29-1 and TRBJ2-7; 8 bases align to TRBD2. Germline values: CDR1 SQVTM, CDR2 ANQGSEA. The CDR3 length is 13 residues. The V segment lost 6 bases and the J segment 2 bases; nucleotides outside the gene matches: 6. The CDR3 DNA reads TGCAGCGTCGTTAGCGGGATAACCTACGAGCAGTACTTC. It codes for CSVVSGITYEQYF.

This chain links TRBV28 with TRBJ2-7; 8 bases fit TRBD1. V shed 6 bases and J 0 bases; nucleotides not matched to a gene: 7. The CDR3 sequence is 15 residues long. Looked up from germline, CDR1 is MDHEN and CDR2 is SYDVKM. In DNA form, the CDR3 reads TGTGCCAGCAGGCGTCGGGACAGGAGCTCCTACGAGCAGTACTTC. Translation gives CASRRRDRSSYEQYF.

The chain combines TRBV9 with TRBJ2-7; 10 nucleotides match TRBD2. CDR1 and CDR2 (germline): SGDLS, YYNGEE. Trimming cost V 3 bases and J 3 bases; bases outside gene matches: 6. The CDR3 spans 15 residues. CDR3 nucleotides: TGTGCCAGCAGCGGCCCCGGGACTAGCGTCTACGAGCAGTACTTC. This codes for CASSGPGTSVYEQYF. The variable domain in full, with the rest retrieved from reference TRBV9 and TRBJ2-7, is DSGVTQTPKHLITATGQRVTLRCSPRSGDLSVYWYQQSLDQGLQFLIQYYNGEERAKGNILERFSAQQFPDLHSELNLSSLELGDSALYFCASSGPGTSVYEQYFGPGTRLTVT.

CDR3 loop: CASSPGVSQETQYF. CDR3 DNA: TGTGCCAGCAGCCCGGGAGTTTCCCAAGAGACCCAGTACTTC. This chain connects TRBV7-8 to TRBJ2-5; D is possibly TRBD2 (6 bases). The CDR3 is made up of 14 amino acids. Trimming removed 5 bases at V and 1 base at J, with 11 bases between. CDR1 and CDR2 (germline): SGHVS, FQNEAQ.